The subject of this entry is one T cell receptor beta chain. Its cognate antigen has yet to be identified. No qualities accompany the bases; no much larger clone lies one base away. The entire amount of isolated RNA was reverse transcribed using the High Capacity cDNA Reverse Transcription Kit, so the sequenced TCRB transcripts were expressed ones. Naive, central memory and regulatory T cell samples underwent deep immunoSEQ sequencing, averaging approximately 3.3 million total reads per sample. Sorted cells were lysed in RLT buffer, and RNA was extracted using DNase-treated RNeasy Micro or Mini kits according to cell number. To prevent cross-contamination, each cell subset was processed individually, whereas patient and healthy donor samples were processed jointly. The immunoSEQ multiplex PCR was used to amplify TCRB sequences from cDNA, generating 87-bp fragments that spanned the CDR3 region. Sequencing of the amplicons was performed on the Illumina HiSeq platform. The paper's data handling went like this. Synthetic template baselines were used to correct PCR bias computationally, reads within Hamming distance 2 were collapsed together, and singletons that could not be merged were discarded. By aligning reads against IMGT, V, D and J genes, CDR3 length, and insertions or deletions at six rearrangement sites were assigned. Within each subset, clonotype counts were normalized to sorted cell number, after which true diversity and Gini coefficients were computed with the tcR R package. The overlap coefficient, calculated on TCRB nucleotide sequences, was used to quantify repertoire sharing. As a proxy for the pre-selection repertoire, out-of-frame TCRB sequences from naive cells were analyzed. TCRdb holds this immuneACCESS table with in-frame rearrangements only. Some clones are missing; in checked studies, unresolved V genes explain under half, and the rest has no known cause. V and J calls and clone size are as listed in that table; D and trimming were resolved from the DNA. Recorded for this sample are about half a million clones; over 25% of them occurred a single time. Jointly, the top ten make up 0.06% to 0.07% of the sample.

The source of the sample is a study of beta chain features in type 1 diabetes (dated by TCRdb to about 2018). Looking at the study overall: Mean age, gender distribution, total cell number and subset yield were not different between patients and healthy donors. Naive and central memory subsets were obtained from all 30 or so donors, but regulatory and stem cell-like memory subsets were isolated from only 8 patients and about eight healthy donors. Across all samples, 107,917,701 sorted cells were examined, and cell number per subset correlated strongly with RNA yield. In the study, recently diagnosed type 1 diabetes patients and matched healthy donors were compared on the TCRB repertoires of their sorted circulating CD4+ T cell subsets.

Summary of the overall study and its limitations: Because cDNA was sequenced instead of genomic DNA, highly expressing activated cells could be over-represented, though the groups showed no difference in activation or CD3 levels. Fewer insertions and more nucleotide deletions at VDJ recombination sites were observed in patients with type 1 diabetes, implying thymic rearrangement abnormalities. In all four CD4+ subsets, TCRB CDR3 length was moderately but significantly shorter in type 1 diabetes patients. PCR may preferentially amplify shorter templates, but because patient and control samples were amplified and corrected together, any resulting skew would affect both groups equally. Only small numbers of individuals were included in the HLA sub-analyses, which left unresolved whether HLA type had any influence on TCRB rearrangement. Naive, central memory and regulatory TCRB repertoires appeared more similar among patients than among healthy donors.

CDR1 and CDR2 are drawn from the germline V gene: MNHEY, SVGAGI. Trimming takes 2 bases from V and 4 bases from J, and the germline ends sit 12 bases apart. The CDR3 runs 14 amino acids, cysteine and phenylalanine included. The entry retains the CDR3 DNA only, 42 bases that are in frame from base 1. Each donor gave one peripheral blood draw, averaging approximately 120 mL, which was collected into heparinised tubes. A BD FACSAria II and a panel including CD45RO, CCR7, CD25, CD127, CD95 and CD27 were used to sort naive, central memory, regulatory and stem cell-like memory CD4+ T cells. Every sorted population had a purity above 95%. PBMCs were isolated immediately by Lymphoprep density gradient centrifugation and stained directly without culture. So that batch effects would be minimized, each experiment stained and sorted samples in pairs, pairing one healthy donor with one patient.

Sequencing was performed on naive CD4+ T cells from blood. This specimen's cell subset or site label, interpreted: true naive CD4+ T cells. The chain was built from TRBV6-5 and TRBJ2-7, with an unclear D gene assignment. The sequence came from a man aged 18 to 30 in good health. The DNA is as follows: TGTGCCAGCAGTTACAGTCGTCTTGAGTACGAGCAGTACTTC. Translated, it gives CASSYSRLEYEQYF.